The TCR beta chain described here comes from a study of PD-L1 blockade in urothelial cancer. Profiling relied on immunoSEQ multiplex PCR, and the TCRdb table lists in-frame clones only, not all of them. The sample records around 100,000 clones, approximately 90% being singletons. A word on this clone: The antigen remains undetermined.

Described time point: peripheral blood 6 weeks after treatment start. Whole-study findings and limits: Clones that were tumor-associated expanded more in the blood of durable-benefit patients at 3 weeks.

Sequencing used PBMCs, obtained around atezolizumab (anti-PD-L1) treatment. This sequence was found in a man in his fifties or sixties with urothelial cancer.

The CDR3 DNA reads as TGTGCCACGGGGCAGGGGAATTCACCCCTCCACTTT. It specifies CATGQGNSPLHF. J is TRBJ1-6 and V is TRBV19, with D tentatively TRBD1 (6 bases). CDR3 length: 12 residues. Deletions cut 10 bases from V and 7 bases from J, with 11 bases between. CDR1 is LNHDA, CDR2 SQIVND, per germline (reference sequence).